Described below is a single T cell receptor (beta chain) sequence and its context. Its antigen is currently not known. Base qualities are not provided; no much larger clone lies one nucleotide away. For CDR1 and CDR2, the germline V gene lists SGHRS and YFSETQ. V is pruned by 0 bases and J by 5 bases, leaving 1 base of the junction without a gene match. The CDR3 has 14 amino acids, counting the end cysteine and phenylalanine. Only the CDR3 DNA stays, 42 bases, in frame from base 1. This record belongs to a study of blood T cell repertoires in COVID-19 (TCRdb year 2020). At the level of the whole study: The collaborator samples originated in the United States, Italy and Spain and spanned the acute and convalescent phases of COVID-19. The material from the prospective study consisted of cDNA or gDNA derived from T cells, B-cell-depleted T cells, or PBMCs. Deeply sampled blood TCRbeta repertoires from subjects exposed to, actively infected with, or recovered from COVID-19 were included in the dataset. A freely available public database, intended as a resource for researchers studying the immune response to SARS-CoV-2, is where the repertoires were released. Samples came from the ongoing ImmuneRACE study (first 160 participants) plus 1,254 subjects from 6 global collaborators. Nearly every sample came with metadata listing a de-identified subject ID, COVID-19 status, age in years and sex. Where available, HLA class I and class II types were obtained from metadata supplied by the sample provider rather than from assay-based typing.

Participants in the prospective study were enrolled through a virtual design, were aged roughly 18 to 90 years, and lived in fewer than 30 United States geographic areas. In the prospective study, participants were assigned to cohorts based on the clinical history participants reported in a screening survey and a study questionnaire. Recovered participants in ImmuneRACE Cohort 3 were defined as having two consecutive negative NP/OP PCR tests, clearance from a healthcare professional, or resolution of symptoms. Each participant in the prospective study had whole blood, serum and a nasopharyngeal or oropharyngeal swab collected by mobile phlebotomists. Prospective study participants could optionally give additional blood draws and questionnaires over an approximately two-month period. Before DNA extraction, prospective study blood samples were shipped either frozen or at room temperature. Results and caveats for the whole study, not just this receptor: The amount of clinical and demographic metadata varied by source and participant and was provided uncurated.

TCRbeta CDR3 regions were amplified from genomic DNA using the immunoSEQ Assay, a bias-controlled multiplex PCR. In the original analysis: Within the assay, amplification of reference gene primers was used to estimate how many nucleated cells each sample contained. Sequence reads were collapsed and filtered to measure the absolute abundance of every unique TCRbeta CDR3 rearrangement. For each sample, productive Simpson clonality was calculated by taking the square root of Simpson's diversity index across productive rearrangements. TCRdb re-hosts the immuneACCESS table, in-frame sequences only. Its copies lack some clones; in the studies checked, an unresolved V gene accounts for under half of them, and the cause for the rest is not known. From that table come the V and J calls and clone size; the DNA was used to work out D and trimming. The sample table holds about 210,000 clones, of which 75% to 90% were seen once. Together, the top ten hold about 9% of the sample.

The source is a man between 40 and 49 years old who had recovered from COVID-19. Sequenced material: PBMCs or T cells enriched from blood (not recorded which). The chain is encoded by TRBV5-1 joined to TRBJ2-1, with 8 central nucleotides matching TRBD2. In nucleotides, the sequence is TGCGCCAGCAGCTTGGTAGCGGGGCACAATGAGCAGTTCTTC. It codes for CASSLVAGHNEQFF.